One and the same sample provided the 18 T cell receptor beta chains below, sequenced in a study of OX40 agonist ivuxolimab in advanced cancers. The assay was immunoSEQ multiplex PCR, and TCRdb's table has in-frame clones only and misses some. Of tens of thousands of clones in the sample, roughly 87% were seen once. The source was CD4+ or CD8+ T cells sorted from blood, collected in a trial of the OX40 agonist ivuxolimab. The source is an adult with an advanced solid tumor such as melanoma, head and neck, liver or kidney cancer.

The chain recombines TRBV19 with TRBJ1-6; D unclear. CDR3 length equals 15 residues. V lost 7 bases to trimming and J lost 9 bases, with 19 bases between them. Germline assignment: CDR1 LNHDA and CDR2 SQIVND (reference sequence). CDR3 residues: CASMMGRHTGSPLHF. CDR3 coding DNA: TGTGCCAGTATGATGGGTCGGCATACGGGTTCACCCCTCCACTTT.

The rearrangement joins TRBV2 to TRBJ1-2; 11 positions match TRBD1. J gave up 8 bases and V 8 bases, and 19 bases lay outside the gene matches. Germline lookup yields CDR1 SNHLY and CDR2 FYNNEI. The CDR3 consists of 17 residues. The CDR3 bases are TGTGCCAGCCTCGCAGGGCCCCAGGACAGGGGGCTACGGGGCTACACCTTC. Translation gives CASLAGPQDRGLRGYTF.

The V gene is TRBV5-1, the J gene TRBJ2-7; no clear D. The germline V and J ends were trimmed by 0 bases and 2 bases, with 9 bases remaining between them. The CDR3 has 14 amino acids. Germline-derived CDR1 and CDR2 are SGHRS and YFSETQ. CDR3 DNA sequence: TGCGCCAGCAGCTTGGAAGTAGAACCCTACGAGCAGTACTTC. Amino acids: CASSLEVEPYEQYF.

J is TRBJ2-3 and V is TRBV5-1; the D is unclear. Germline CDR1 SGHRS, CDR2 YFSETQ. V shed 2 bases and J shed 1 base, with 5 bases lying between them. The CDR3 consists of 13 residues. DNA of the CDR3: TGCGCCAGCAGCTTCCAGGGCACAGATACGCAGTATTTT. Its translation: CASSFQGTDTQYF.

The V and J genes are TRBV14 and TRBJ2-2; unclear D gene. The CDR3 runs 15 residues. Between the trimmed V and J ends, which lost 4 bases and 2 bases, there was a span of 11 bases. CDR1 is SGHDN and CDR2 is FVKESK in the germline V gene. The CDR3 spells CASSRFTVNTGELFF. Written as DNA, the CDR3 is TGTGCCAGCAGCCGCTTTACAGTCAACACCGGGGAGCTGTTTTTT.

This chain connects TRBV28 to TRBJ1-2; possible D gene TRBD1, 5 bases. The germline CDR1 and CDR2 sequences are MDHEN and SYDVKM. This CDR3 contains 13 residues. V was shortened by 7 bases and J by 4 bases, with 13 bases between the two germline ends. The CDR3 loop is CASTAEGTYGYTF. The DNA of the CDR3 is TGTGCCAGCACGGCCGAAGGGACCTATGGCTACACCTTC.

The CDR3 nucleotides are TGTGCTAGTGGTTTGACCATAACTTCGGGGAGCACAGATACGCAGTATTTT. Amino acid sequence: CASGLTITSGSTDTQYF. V and J are TRBV12-5 and TRBJ2-3, with D perhaps matching TRBD2 (5 bases). Germline V CDR1 and CDR2: LGHNT, FRNRAP. V dropped 2 bases and J dropped 0 bases, with 15 bases sitting between them. The CDR3 has 17 residues.

The CDR3 reads CASSPREGMKTQYF. For the CDR3, the DNA is TGTGCCAGCAGCCCAAGGGAGGGGATGAAGACCCAGTACTTC. The chain has TRBV9 and TRBJ2-5; TRBD2 aligns across 7 bases. The CDR3 loop spans 14 amino acids. Germline loops: CDR1 SGDLS, CDR2 YYNGEE. V was clipped by 4 bases and J by 6 bases; unmatched bases: 9. Variable domain in full (rest from reference TRBV9 and TRBJ2-5): DSGVTQTPKHLITATGQRVTLRCSPRSGDLSVYWYQQSLDQGLQFLIQYYNGEERAKGNILERFSAQQFPDLHSELNLSSLELGDSALYFCASSPREGMKTQYFGPGTRLLVL.

The chain employs TRBV10-2 and TRBJ2-5; 9 bases align to TRBD2. Germline V lookup: CDR1 WSHSY, CDR2 SAAADI. The CDR3 is made up of 14 amino acids. V dropped 8 bases and J dropped 2; count of bases not matched to a gene: 6. The CDR3 DNA sequence: TGCGCCAGCTCCCGGACTAGCGCACAAGAGACCCAGTACTTC. Amino acid sequence: CASSRTSAQETQYF.

V usage is TRBV2 and J usage is TRBJ2-7; a possible D gene is TRBD1 (6 bases). Per germline, CDR1 SNHLY and CDR2 FYNNEI. The V end lost 4 bases, the J end lost 6 bases, and 16 bases lay between the germline ends. The CDR3 runs 14 residues. Written as DNA, the CDR3 is TGTGCCAGCAGTGTTTTAAACAGGGAAGGCGAGCAGTACTTC. Translated: CASSVLNREGEQYF.

This chain joins TRBV5-1 and TRBJ2-1, with 9 bases that match TRBD2. This CDR3 spans 15 amino acids. Germline V gene sequence: CDR1 SGHRS, CDR2 YFSETQ. V lost 2 bases and J lost 0; bases outside the gene matches: 0. In DNA, the CDR3 is TGCGCCAGCAGCTTTAGCGGGAGCTCCTACAATGAGCAGTTCTTC. It specifies CASSFSGSSYNEQFF.

This clone appeared a few times. The rearrangement uses TRBV11-3 and TRBJ2-7; 7 nucleotides match TRBD1. The V gene's germline CDR1 is SGHNT and CDR2 YENEEA. V lost 6 bases, J lost 5 bases, and 10 bases stayed unmatched. The CDR3 spans 14 residues. The CDR3 sequence: CASSLDRSAHEQYF. The CDR3 DNA reads as TGTGCCAGCAGTCTGGACAGGTCCGCGCACGAGCAGTACTTC.

The gene calls are TRBV2 and TRBJ2-1, with D possibly being TRBD2 (6 bases). The CDR3 is made up of 12 amino acids. V was trimmed by 7 bases and J by 7 bases, leaving 11 bases between them. Germline CDR1 reads SNHLY; CDR2 reads FYNNEI. The CDR3 sequence: CASKEGRNEQFF. DNA of the CDR3: TGTGCCAGCAAGGAGGGCCGGAATGAGCAGTTCTTC.

The J gene is TRBJ2-2, the V gene TRBV19, with TRBD2 identical over 10 bases. Germline loops: CDR1 LNHDA, CDR2 SQIVND (reference sequence). The V gene end was trimmed by 4 bases and the J gene end by 3 bases; junction bases not matched to a gene: 5. CDR3 length equals 16 residues. As DNA, the CDR3 is TGTGCCAGTAGTAGAGGAGCGGGAGGGGACACCGGGGAGCTGTTTTTT. Translated, it gives CASSRGAGGDTGELFF.

The rearrangement joins TRBV21-1 to TRBJ2-1; the table assigns TRBD1, which was not confirmed against the DNA. TRBV21-1 is a pseudogene segment. This CDR3 has 14 residues. The CDR3 region has the DNA TGTGCCAGCAGCGTGGCCAGCTCCTACAATGAGCAGTTCTTC. Protein product: CASSVASSYNEQFF.

This clone was counted once. The rearrangement uses TRBV5-6 and TRBJ2-1, with 11 positions matching TRBD2. Looked up from germline, CDR1 is SGHDT and CDR2 is YYEEEE. The CDR3 loop spans 16 amino acids. J lost 2 bases, V lost 4 bases, and 5 bases had no gene match. The CDR3 nucleotides are TGTGCCAGCAGCCCTTTACTAGCGGGGGCCTACAATGAGCAGTTCTTC. This gives the protein CASSPLLAGAYNEQFF.

The rearrangement links TRBV14 to TRBJ2-1; D uncertain. The CDR3 extends over 15 amino acids. The germline V gene has CDR1 SGHDN and CDR2 FVKESK. V was clipped by 1 base and J by 0 bases, with 7 bases between them. The CDR3 DNA is TGTGCCAGCAGCCAAGTAGAGCTCTCCTACAATGAGCAGTTCTTC. Protein sequence: CASSQVELSYNEQFF.

The chain uses TRBV20-1 and TRBJ1-2; D is unclear. The germline V gene has CDR1 DFQATT and CDR2 SNEGSKA (reference sequence). This CDR3 has 11 residues. The V end was cut by 3 bases, the J end by 6 bases, with 8 bases between. CDR3 nucleotide sequence: TGCAGTGCTAGTATAAGAGATGGCTACACCTTC. This codes for CSASIRDGYTF.